This T cell receptor (beta chain) comes out of a study of blood T cell repertoires in COVID-19 (dated by TCRdb to the early 2020s). As for the study more broadly: Collaborator samples came from the United States, Italy and Spain and covered acute and convalescent phases of COVID-19. The prospective study material was composed of cDNA or gDNA derived from T cells, B-cell-depleted T cells, or PBMCs. Subjects who had been exposed to COVID-19, were actively infected with it, or had recovered from it provided the deeply sampled blood TCRbeta repertoires that made up the dataset. The repertoires were released in a freely available public database intended as a resource for research on the immune response to SARS-CoV-2. Samples came from the ongoing ImmuneRACE study (first 160 participants) plus 1,254 subjects from 6 global collaborators. A de-identified subject ID, COVID-19 status, age in years and sex were almost always included in the sample metadata. Where available, HLA class I and class II types were taken from metadata supplied by the sample provider and were not determined by assay-based typing. General study outcomes and caveats: Clinical and demographic metadata were provided uncurated, with the amount varying by source and participant.

In the case of this clone: The clone's antigen remains unknown. No base qualities exist here, and no much larger clone lies one base off it.

TCRbeta CDR3 regions were amplified from genomic DNA by means of the immunoSEQ Assay, a bias-controlled multiplex PCR. In the original analysis: The number of nucleated cells in each sample was estimated by amplification of reference gene primers within the assay. Sequence reads were collapsed and filtered to measure the absolute abundance of every unique TCRbeta CDR3 rearrangement. For each sample, productive Simpson clonality was calculated as the square root of Simpson's diversity index over productive rearrangements. What TCRdb holds here is the immuneACCESS table cut down to in-frame rearrangements. Part of the clones is not present; checked against another copy, under half of the missing clones reflect an unresolved V gene, and the others are unexplained. That table furnishes V, J and clone size, whereas the DNA furnished D and trimming. The sample table records approximately 260,000 clones; about 88% of these occur just once. In total, the top ten clones hold approximately 4.5% of the sample.

CDR3 length: 15 amino acids, cysteine to phenylalanine. Only the CDR3 DNA is retained, 45 bases long and in frame from the first base. CDR1 and CDR2 are read off the germline V gene as KGHSH and LQKENI. V has 3 bases trimmed and J has 11 bases trimmed; junction bases matching no gene number 7. Participants in the prospective study were aged about 18 to 89 years, lived in 20 to 30 United States geographic areas, and enrolled through a virtual design. Cohort assignment in the prospective study relied on participant-reported clinical history from a screening survey and a study questionnaire. Mobile phlebotomists in the prospective study collected whole blood, serum and a nasopharyngeal or oropharyngeal swab from every participant. Over a 2-month period, participants in the prospective study had the option of providing additional blood draws and questionnaires. Before DNA extraction, prospective study blood samples were shipped either frozen or at room temperature.

Here the chain combines TRBV18 and TRBJ1-6; 10 bases in the middle match TRBD1. This clonotype originated in a man younger than 45 with acute COVID-19. Material for sequencing was PBMCs or T cells enriched from blood (not recorded which). This receptor carries the CDR3 CASSPGQGRETPLHF. The DNA sequence follows: TGTGCCAGCTCACCGGGACAGGGGAGAGAGACACCCCTCCACTTT. Outside the CDR3, residues come from the reference TRBV18 and TRBJ1-6 proteins, so the full variable domain is: NAGVMQNPRHLVRRRGQEARLRCSPMKGHSHVYWYRQLPEEGLKFMVYLQKENIIDESGMPKERFSAEFPKEGPSILRIQQVVRGDSAAYFCASSPGQGRETPLHFGNGTRLTVT.